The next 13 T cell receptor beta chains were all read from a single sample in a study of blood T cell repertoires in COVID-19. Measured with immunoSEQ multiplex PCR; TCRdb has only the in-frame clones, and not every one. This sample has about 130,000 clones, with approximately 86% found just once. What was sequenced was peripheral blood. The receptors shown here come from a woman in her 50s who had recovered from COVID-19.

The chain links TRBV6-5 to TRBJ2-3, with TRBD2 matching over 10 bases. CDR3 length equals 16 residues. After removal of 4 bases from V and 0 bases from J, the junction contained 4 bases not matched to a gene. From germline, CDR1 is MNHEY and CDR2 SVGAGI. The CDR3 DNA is TGTGCCAGCAGTTTCCGTAGCGGGGGGAGCACAGATACGCAGTATTTT. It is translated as CASSFRSGGSTDTQYF.

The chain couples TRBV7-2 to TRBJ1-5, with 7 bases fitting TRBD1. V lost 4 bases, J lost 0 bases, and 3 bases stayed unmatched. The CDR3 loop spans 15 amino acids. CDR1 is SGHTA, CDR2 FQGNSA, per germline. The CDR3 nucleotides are TGTGCCAGCAGCTCCCGGACAGGTAGCAATCAGCCCCAGCATTTT. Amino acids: CASSSRTGSNQPQHF.

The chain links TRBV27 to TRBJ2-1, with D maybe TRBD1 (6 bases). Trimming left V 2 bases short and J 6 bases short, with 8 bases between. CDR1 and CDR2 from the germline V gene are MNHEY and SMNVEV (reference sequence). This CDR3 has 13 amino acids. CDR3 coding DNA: TGTGCCAGCAGTTTAAGGGGGAGCAATGAGCAGTTCTTC. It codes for CASSLRGSNEQFF.

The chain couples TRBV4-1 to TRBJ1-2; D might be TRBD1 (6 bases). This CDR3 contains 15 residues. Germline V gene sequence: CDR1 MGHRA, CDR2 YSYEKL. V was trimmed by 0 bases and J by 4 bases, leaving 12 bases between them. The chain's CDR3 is CASSQEWTVTYGYTF. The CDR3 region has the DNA TGCGCCAGCAGCCAAGAATGGACAGTCACCTATGGCTACACCTTC.

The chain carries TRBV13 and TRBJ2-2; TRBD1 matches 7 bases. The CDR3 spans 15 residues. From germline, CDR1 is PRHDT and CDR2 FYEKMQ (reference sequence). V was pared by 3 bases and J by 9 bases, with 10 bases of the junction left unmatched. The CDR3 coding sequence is TGTGCCAGCAGCTTGACAGGGTTCGGTATGAGGGAGCTGTTTTTT. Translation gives CASSLTGFGMRELFF.

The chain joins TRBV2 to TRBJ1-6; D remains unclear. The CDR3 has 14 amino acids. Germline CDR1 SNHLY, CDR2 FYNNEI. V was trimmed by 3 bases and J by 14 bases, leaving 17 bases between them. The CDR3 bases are TGTGCCAGCAGTGACAGAACCCCATTCGGAGCCCTCCACTTT. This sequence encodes CASSDRTPFGALHF.

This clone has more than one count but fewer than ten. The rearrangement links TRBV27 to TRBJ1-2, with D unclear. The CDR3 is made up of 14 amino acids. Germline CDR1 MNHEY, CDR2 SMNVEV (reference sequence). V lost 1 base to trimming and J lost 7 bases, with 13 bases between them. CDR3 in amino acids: CASSLWAQSSGYTF. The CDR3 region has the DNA TGTGCCAGCAGTTTATGGGCCCAGTCCAGTGGCTACACCTTC.

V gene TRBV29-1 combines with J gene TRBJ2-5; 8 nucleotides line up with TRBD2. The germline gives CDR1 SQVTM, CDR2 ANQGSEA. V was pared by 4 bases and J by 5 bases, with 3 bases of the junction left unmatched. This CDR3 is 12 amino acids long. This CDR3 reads CSVGSGGETQYF. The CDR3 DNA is TGCAGCGTTGGATCGGGGGGGGAGACCCAGTACTTC.

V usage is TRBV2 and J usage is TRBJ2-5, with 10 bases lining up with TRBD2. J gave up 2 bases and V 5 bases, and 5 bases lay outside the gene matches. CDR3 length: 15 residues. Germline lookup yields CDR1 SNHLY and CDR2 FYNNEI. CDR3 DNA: TGTGCCAGCAGTAGGGTAGCGGGAGGACAAGAGACCCAGTACTTC. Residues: CASSRVAGGQETQYF.

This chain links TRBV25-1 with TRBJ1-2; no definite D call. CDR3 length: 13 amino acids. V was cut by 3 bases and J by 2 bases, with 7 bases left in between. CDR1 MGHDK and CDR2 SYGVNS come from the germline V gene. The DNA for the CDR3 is TGTGCCAGCAGTGACGGAGACAACTATGGCTACACCTTC. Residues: CASSDGDNYGYTF.

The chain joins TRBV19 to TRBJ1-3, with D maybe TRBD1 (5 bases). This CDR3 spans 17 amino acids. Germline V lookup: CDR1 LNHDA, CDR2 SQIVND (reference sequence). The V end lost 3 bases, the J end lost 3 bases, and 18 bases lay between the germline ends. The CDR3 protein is CASSIGRLGQIGNTIYF. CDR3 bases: TGTGCCAGTAGTATTGGTCGACTGGGGCAAATTGGAAACACCATATATTTT.

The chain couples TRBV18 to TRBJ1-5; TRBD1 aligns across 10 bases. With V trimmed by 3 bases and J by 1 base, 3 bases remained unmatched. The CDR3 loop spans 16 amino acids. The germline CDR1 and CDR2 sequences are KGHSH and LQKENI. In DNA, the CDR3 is TGTGCCAGCTCACCCCGGGACAGGGGAAGCAATCAGCCCCAGCATTTT. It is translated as CASSPRDRGSNQPQHF.

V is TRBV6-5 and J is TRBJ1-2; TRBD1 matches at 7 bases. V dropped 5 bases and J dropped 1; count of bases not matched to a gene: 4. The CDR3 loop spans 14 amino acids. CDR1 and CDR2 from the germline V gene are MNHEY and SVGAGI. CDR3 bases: TGTGCCAGCAGTAGGGACAGCCTTAACTATGGCTACACCTTC. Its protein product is CASSRDSLNYGYTF.